This T cell receptor (beta chain) came from a study of T cell repertoires and HLA-DP antigens. Remarks on this clone: What it binds is unknown.

The primer mix covered 54 TRBV segments and 13 TRBJ segments. Measured with immunoSEQ multiplex PCR; TCRdb has only the in-frame clones, and not every one. The sample shows about 89,000 clones, 86% of them seen only once. Germline values: CDR1 SGHAT, CDR2 FQDESV (reference sequence). The CDR3 consists of 14 residues. The V and J ends lost 1 base and 2 bases respectively, with 8 bases between them. The chain joins TRBV11-1 to TRBJ1-1; D not certain. Sequencing used CD4+ T cells from PBMCs. The clonotype originates from a man in his fifties or sixties in good health and CMV-seronegative. The chain's CDR3 is CASSLGGFNTEAFF. As DNA, the CDR3 is TGTGCCAGCAGCTTAGGTGGGTTTAACACTGAAGCTTTCTTT.